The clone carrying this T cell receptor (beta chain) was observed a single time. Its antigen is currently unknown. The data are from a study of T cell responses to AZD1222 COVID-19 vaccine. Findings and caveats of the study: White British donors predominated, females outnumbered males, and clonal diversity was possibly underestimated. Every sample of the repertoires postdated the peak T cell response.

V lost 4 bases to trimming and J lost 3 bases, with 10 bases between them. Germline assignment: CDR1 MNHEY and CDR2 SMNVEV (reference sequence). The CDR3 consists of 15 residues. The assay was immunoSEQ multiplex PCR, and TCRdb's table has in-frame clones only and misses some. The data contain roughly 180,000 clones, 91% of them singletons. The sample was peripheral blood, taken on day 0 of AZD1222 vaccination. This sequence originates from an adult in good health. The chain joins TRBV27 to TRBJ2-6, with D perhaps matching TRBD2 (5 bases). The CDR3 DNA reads TGTGCCAGCAGTTATACCGGGGTTGGGGCCAACGTCCTGACTTTC. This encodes CASSYTGVGANVLTF.